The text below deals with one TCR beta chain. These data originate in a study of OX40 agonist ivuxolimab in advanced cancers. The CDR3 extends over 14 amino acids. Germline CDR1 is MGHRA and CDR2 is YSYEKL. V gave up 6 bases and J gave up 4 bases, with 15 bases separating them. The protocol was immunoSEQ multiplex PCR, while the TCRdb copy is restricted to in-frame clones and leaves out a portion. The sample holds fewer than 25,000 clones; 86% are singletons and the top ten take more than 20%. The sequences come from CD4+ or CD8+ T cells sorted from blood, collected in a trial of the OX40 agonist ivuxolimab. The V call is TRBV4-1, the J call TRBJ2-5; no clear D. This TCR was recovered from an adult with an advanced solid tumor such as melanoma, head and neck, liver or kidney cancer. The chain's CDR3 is CASRALEMGETQYF. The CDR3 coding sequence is TGCGCCAGCAGGGCGTTGGAAATGGGAGAGACCCAGTACTTC.